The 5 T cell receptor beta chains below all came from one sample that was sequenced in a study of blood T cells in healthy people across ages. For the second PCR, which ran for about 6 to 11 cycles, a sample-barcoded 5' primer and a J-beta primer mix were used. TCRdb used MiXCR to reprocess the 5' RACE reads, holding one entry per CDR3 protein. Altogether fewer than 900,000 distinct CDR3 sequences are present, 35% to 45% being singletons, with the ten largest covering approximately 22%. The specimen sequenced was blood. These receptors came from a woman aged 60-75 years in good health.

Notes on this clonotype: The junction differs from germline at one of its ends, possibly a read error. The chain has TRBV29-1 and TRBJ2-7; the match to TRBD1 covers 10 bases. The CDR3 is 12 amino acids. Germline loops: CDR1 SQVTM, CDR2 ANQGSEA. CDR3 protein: CSGQGASYGQYF. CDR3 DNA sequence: TGCAGCGGACAGGGGGCTTCCTACGGGCAGTACTTC.

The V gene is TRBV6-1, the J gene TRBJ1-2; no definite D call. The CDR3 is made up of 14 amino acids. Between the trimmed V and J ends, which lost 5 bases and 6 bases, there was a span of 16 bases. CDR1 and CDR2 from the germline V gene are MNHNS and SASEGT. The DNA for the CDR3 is TGTGCCAGCAGTCTCGATCGCGAAAGTGATGGCTACACCTTC. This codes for CASSLDRESDGYTF.

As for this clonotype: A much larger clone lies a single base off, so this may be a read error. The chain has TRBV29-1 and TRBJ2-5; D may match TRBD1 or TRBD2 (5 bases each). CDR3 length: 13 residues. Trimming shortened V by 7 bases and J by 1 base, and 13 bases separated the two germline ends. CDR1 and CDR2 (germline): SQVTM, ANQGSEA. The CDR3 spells CSATRDRQETQYF. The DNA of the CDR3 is TGCAGCGCTACTAGGGACCGCCAAGAGACCCAGTACTTC.

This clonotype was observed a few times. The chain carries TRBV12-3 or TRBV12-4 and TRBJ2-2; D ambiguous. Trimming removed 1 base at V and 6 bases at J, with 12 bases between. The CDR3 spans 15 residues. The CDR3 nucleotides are TGTGCCAGCAGTTTAGGCCGCCCCCGAGCCGGGGAGCTGTTTTTT. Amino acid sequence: CASSLGRPRAGELFF.

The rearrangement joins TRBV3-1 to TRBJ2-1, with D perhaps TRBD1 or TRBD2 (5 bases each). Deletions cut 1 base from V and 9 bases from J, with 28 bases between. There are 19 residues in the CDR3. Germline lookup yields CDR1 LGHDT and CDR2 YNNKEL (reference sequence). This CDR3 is CASSQAGLAGVRRMGEQFF. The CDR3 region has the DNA TGTGCCAGCAGCCAAGCGGGGCTAGCAGGAGTGAGGAGGATGGGTGAGCAGTTCTTC.